This T cell receptor beta chain was observed in a study of technical replicates of blood from a handful of donors. Generated by immunoSEQ multiplex PCR, the TCRdb table keeps only in-frame clones and is missing some. The repertoire holds approximately 75,000 clones, with just under 95% as singletons. Germline V gene sequence: CDR1 MNHEY, CDR2 SMNVEV (reference sequence). V shed 5 bases and J shed 2 bases, with 10 bases lying between them. This CDR3 spans 13 amino acids. Sequencing was performed on T cells isolated from PBMCs. This sequence joins TRBV27 and TRBJ2-7; D not certain. The receptor was isolated from a human donor in good health. CDR3 sequence: CASSGRKAYEQYF. For the CDR3, the DNA is TGTGCCAGCAGTGGCAGGAAGGCCTACGAGCAGTACTTC.